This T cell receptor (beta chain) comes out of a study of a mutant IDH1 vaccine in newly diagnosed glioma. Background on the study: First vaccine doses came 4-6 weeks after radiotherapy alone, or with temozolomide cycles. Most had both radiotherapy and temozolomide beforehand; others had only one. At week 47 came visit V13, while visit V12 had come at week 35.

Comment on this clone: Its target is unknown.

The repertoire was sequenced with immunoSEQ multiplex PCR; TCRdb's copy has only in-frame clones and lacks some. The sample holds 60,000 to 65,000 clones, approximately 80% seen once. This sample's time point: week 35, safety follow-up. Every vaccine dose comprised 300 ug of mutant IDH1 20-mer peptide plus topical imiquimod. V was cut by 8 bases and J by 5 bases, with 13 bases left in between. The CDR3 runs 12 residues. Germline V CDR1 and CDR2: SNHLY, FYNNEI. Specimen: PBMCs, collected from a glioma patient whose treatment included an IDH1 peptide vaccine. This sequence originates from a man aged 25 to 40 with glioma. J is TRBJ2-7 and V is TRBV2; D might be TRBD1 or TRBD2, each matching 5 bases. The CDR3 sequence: CASPRDPNEQYF. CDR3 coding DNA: TGTGCCAGCCCCAGGGACCCCAACGAGCAGTACTTC. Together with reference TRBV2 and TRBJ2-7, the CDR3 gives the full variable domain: EPEVTQTPSHQVTQMGQEVILRCVPISNHLYFYWYRQILGQKVEFLVSFYNNEISEKSEIFDDQFSVERPDGSNFTLKIRSTKLEDSAMYFCASPRDPNEQYFGPGTRLTVT.